The rows below give T cell receptor beta chains drawn from one sample of a study of spatial heterogeneity in lung cancer. MiXCR, applied by TCRdb to the 5' RACE reads, yields one record per CDR3 protein. The table has about 45,000 distinct CDR3 sequences, approximately 12% seen once. Sequenced material: PBMCs, taken at surgery. The receptor set was obtained from a female donor with early-stage non-small cell lung cancer. The CDR3 runs from the conserved cysteine through the conserved F or W. The D gene is left open where the match is weak. Only part of the rows carry a size: once, few, many, or a class if the clone is expanded.

d_gene: TRBD1
v_gene: TRBV9
j_gene: TRBJ1-6
abundance: .
CDR3aa: CASSVTQGLDSPLHF
CDR3nt: TGTGCCAGCAGCGTTACACAGGGGCTAGATTCACCCCTCCACTTT

d_gene: .
v_gene: TRBV3-1
j_gene: TRBJ2-2
abundance: .
CDR3aa: CASSDIYTGELFF
CDR3nt: TGTGCCAGCAGCGATATATACACCGGGGAGCTGTTTTTT

d_gene: .
v_gene: TRBV21-1
j_gene: TRBJ1-1
abundance: many
CDR3aa: CASSKTRDRATEAFF
CDR3nt: TGTGCCAGCAGCAAAACCAGGGACAGGGCCACTGAAGCTTTCTTT

d_gene: TRBD2
v_gene: TRBV7-2
j_gene: TRBJ2-1
abundance: .
CDR3aa: CASSSLAGIYEQFF
CDR3nt: TGTGCCAGCAGCTCACTAGCGGGGATTTATGAGCAGTTCTTC

d_gene: .
v_gene: TRBV4-3
j_gene: TRBJ1-2
abundance: .
CDR3aa: CASSQGLTDPNYGYTF
CDR3nt: TGCGCCAGCAGCCAAGGTCTCACAGACCCGAACTATGGCTACACCTTC

d_gene: .
v_gene: TRBV29-1
j_gene: TRBJ1-5
abundance: few
CDR3aa: CSVANQGKGQPQHF
CDR3nt: TGCAGCGTTGCGAATCAGGGTAAGGGGCAGCCCCAGCATTTT

d_gene: TRBD1
v_gene: TRBV14
j_gene: TRBJ1-2
abundance: many
CDR3aa: CASRLTGVGYGYTF
CDR3nt: TGTGCCAGCAGGCTGACAGGGGTCGGCTATGGCTACACCTTC

d_gene: .
v_gene: TRBV20-1
j_gene: TRBJ1-4
abundance: many
CDR3aa: CSARDNKRSTNEKLFF
CDR3nt: TGCAGTGCTAGAGATAACAAAAGATCAACTAATGAAAAACTGTTTTTT

d_gene: TRBD1
v_gene: TRBV2
j_gene: TRBJ2-1
abundance: few
CDR3aa: CASSGQGARAANEQFF
CDR3nt: TGTGCCAGCAGTGGACAGGGGGCAAGAGCGGCCAATGAGCAGTTCTTC

d_gene: .
v_gene: TRBV19
j_gene: TRBJ1-5
abundance: .
CDR3aa: CASSMYRDSNQPQHF
CDR3nt: TGTGCCAGTAGTATGTACAGGGATAGCAATCAGCCCCAGCATTTT

d_gene: TRBD1
v_gene: TRBV7-9
j_gene: TRBJ1-1
abundance: many
CDR3aa: CASSFTGGISEEAFF
CDR3nt: TGTGCCAGCAGCTTTACAGGGGGCATCTCGGAGGAAGCTTTCTTT

d_gene: .
v_gene: TRBV6-1
j_gene: TRBJ1-2
abundance: few
CDR3aa: CASSEVRTGGPLHGYTF
CDR3nt: TGTGCCAGCAGTGAAGTACGTACGGGGGGCCCATTACATGGCTACACCTTC

d_gene: .
v_gene: TRBV7-2
j_gene: TRBJ1-2
abundance: many
CDR3aa: CASSGTVYGYTF
CDR3nt: TGTGCCAGCAGCGGGACGGTCTATGGCTACACCTTC

d_gene: TRBD1
v_gene: TRBV5-1
j_gene: TRBJ1-2
abundance: .
CDR3aa: CASSPRQGYGYTF
CDR3nt: TGCGCCAGCAGTCCACGACAGGGTTATGGCTACACCTTC

d_gene: .
v_gene: TRBV6-6
j_gene: TRBJ1-3
abundance: few
CDR3aa: CASSYSRSGESGNTIYF
CDR3nt: TGTGCCAGCAGTTACTCGAGGAGCGGAGAATCTGGAAACACCATATATTTT

d_gene: .
v_gene: TRBV2
j_gene: TRBJ2-1
abundance: many
CDR3aa: CASSDSARDEQFF
CDR3nt: TGTGCCAGCAGTGATTCGGCTAGGGATGAGCAGTTCTTC

d_gene: .
v_gene: TRBV29-1
j_gene: TRBJ1-2
abundance: many
CDR3aa: CSVLTTEGYGYTF
CDR3nt: TGCAGCGTTCTCACCACGGAAGGCTATGGCTACACCTTC

d_gene: TRBD1
v_gene: TRBV7-9
j_gene: TRBJ1-4
abundance: .
CDR3aa: CASSSSGTGLARKLFF
CDR3nt: TGTGCCAGCAGCTCATCCGGGACAGGGCTCGCGAGGAAACTGTTTTTT

d_gene: .
v_gene: TRBV12-3/TRBV12-4
j_gene: TRBJ2-1
abundance: .
CDR3aa: CASSSRGAGYNEQFF
CDR3nt: TGTGCCAGCAGTTCCAGGGGGGCAGGTTACAATGAGCAGTTCTTC

d_gene: .
v_gene: TRBV20-1
j_gene: TRBJ1-6
abundance: .
CDR3aa: CSARFGQIGSPLHF
CDR3nt: TGCAGTGCTAGATTTGGACAGATCGGTTCACCCCTCCACTTT

d_gene: .
v_gene: TRBV19
j_gene: TRBJ1-2
abundance: .
CDR3aa: CASSSGDNTWGYTF
CDR3nt: TGTGCCAGTAGCTCCGGGGACAATACTTGGGGCTACACCTTC

d_gene: .
v_gene: TRBV10-3
j_gene: TRBJ1-2
abundance: .
CDR3aa: CAISESGEYGYTF
CDR3nt: TGTGCCATCAGTGAATCTGGCGAGTATGGCTACACCTTC

d_gene: TRBD1
v_gene: TRBV7-9
j_gene: TRBJ1-2
abundance: many
CDR3aa: CASSYPGTATNYGYTF
CDR3nt: TGTGCCAGCAGCTACCCCGGGACAGCAACTAACTATGGCTACACCTTC

d_gene: .
v_gene: TRBV29-1
j_gene: TRBJ2-3
abundance: .
CDR3aa: CSVDRQGFDTQYF
CDR3nt: TGCAGCGTTGATCGTCAGGGATTCGATACGCAGTATTTT

d_gene: .
v_gene: TRBV2
j_gene: TRBJ1-5
abundance: many
CDR3aa: CASSDGVRHQPQHF
CDR3nt: TGTGCCAGCAGTGATGGGGTCAGGCATCAGCCCCAGCATTTT

d_gene: .
v_gene: TRBV7-9
j_gene: TRBJ2-7
abundance: few
CDR3aa: CASSSLQGSGEQYF
CDR3nt: TGTGCCAGCAGCTCGTTACAGGGTTCGGGCGAGCAGTACTTC

d_gene: .
v_gene: TRBV28
j_gene: TRBJ2-3
abundance: few
CDR3aa: CASSFGGGRRTQYF
CDR3nt: TGTGCCAGCAGCTTTGGCGGAGGACGGCGTACGCAGTATTTT

d_gene: .
v_gene: TRBV28
j_gene: TRBJ2-2
abundance: few
CDR3aa: CASSSLGTLQDTGELFF
CDR3nt: TGTGCCAGCAGTTCACTAGGTACCCTTCAGGACACCGGGGAGCTGTTTTTT

d_gene: .
v_gene: TRBV6-6
j_gene: TRBJ2-7
abundance: .
CDR3aa: CASSRNGQPYEQYF
CDR3nt: TGTGCCAGCAGCAGGAATGGACAGCCCTACGAGCAGTACTTC

d_gene: .
v_gene: TRBV29-1
j_gene: TRBJ2-3
abundance: .
CDR3aa: CSVGTGDTQYF
CDR3nt: TGCAGCGTGGGAACAGGGGATACGCAGTATTTT

d_gene: .
v_gene: TRBV12-3/TRBV12-4
j_gene: TRBJ2-3
abundance: .
CDR3aa: CASSWGGRSVVYF
CDR3nt: TGTGCCAGCAGTTGGGGGGGGCGTTCTGTTGTTTATTTT

d_gene: TRBD2
v_gene: TRBV9
j_gene: TRBJ2-3
abundance: .
CDR3aa: CASSVEGRGDNTQYF
CDR3nt: TGTGCCAGCAGCGTAGAAGGGCGGGGGGATAATACGCAGTATTTT

d_gene: .
v_gene: TRBV20-1
j_gene: TRBJ2-3
abundance: .
CDR3aa: CSARDPSLPGDTQYF
CDR3nt: TGCAGTGCTAGAGATCCCTCCCTGCCAGGAGATACGCAGTATTTT

d_gene: .
v_gene: TRBV19
j_gene: TRBJ2-3
abundance: .
CDR3aa: CASTTGPSTDTQYF
CDR3nt: TGTGCCAGTACCACGGGCCCTAGCACAGATACGCAGTATTTT

d_gene: .
v_gene: TRBV7-8
j_gene: TRBJ2-1
abundance: few
CDR3aa: CASSPRVQGVNNEQFF
CDR3nt: TGTGCCAGCAGCCCCCGAGTCCAGGGTGTAAACAATGAGCAGTTCTTC

d_gene: .
v_gene: TRBV5-6
j_gene: TRBJ2-7
abundance: .
CDR3aa: CASSGRDRYEQYF
CDR3nt: TGTGCCAGCAGCGGACGCGACCGTTACGAGCAGTACTTC